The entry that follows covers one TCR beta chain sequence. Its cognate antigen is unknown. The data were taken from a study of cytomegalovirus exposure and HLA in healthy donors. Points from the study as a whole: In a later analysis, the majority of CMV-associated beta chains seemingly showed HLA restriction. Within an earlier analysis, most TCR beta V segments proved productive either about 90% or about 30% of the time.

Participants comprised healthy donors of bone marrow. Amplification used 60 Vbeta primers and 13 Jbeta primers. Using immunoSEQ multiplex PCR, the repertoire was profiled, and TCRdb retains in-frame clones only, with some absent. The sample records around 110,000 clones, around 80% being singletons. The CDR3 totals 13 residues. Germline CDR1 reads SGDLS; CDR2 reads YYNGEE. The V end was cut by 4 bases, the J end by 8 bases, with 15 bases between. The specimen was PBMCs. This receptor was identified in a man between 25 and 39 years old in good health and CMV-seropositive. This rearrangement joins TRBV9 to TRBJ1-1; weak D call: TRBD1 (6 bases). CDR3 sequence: CASSFEDGTEAFF. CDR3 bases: TGTGCCAGCAGCTTCGAGGACGGGACAGAAGCTTTCTTT.